Below are 30 T cell receptor beta chains sequenced from a single sample in a study of neurological immune-mediated disorders. TCRdb fed the 5' RACE reads into MiXCR, producing one record per CDR3 protein. The table shows 59,000 or so distinct CDR3 sequences, with more than 9.5% occurring only once. Material: PBMCs. The receptors here all came from a woman between 55 and 75 years old with HTLV-1-associated myelopathy (HAM/TSP).

This clonotype showed up many times. The chain employs TRBV9 and TRBJ2-3; D possibly corresponds to TRBD2 (6 bases). Germline assignment: CDR1 SGDLS and CDR2 YYNGEE. V shed 4 bases and J shed 2 bases, with 17 bases lying between them. CDR3 length: 16 residues. This chain's CDR3 is CASSPFGSGATDTQYF. CDR3 DNA sequence: TGTGCCAGCAGCCCCTTCGGGAGTGGGGCCACAGATACGCAGTATTTT. Variable domain in full (rest from reference TRBV9 and TRBJ2-3): DSGVTQTPKHLITATGQRVTLRCSPRSGDLSVYWYQQSLDQGLQFLIQYYNGEERAKGNILERFSAQQFPDLHSELNLSSLELGDSALYFCASSPFGSGATDTQYFGPGTRLTVL.

The table lists this clonotype with many counts. The DNA of the CDR3 is TGCAGTGCCCGGGACCCCTATCGCGACGAGCAGTACTTC. Residues: CSARDPYRDEQYF. The V call is TRBV20-1, the J call TRBJ2-7, with D perhaps TRBD1 or TRBD2 (5 bases each). Germline V gene data show CDR1 as DFQATT and CDR2 as SNEGSKA (reference sequence). V gave up 6 bases and J gave up 5 bases, with 17 bases separating them. The CDR3 totals 13 residues.

This clonotype showed up many times. The genes are TRBV11-3 and TRBJ2-1, with TRBD2 identical over 9 bases. The junction had 16 bases not matched to a gene; V was cut back by 5 bases and J by 8 bases. Germline CDR1 and CDR2: SGHNT and YENEEA. The CDR3 covers 17 residues. The CDR3 DNA sequence: TGTGCCAGCAGCGCCCGGGGTAGGGGCGGGAGGGCCGATGAGCAGTTCTTC. Protein: CASSARGRGGRADEQFF.

This clonotype was seen ten or more times. The chain is built from TRBV6-5 and TRBJ2-1; TRBD2 aligns across 13 bases. Per the germline V gene, CDR1 is MNHEY and CDR2 is SVGAGI. CDR3 length equals 16 residues. The V segment lost 0 bases and the J segment 5 bases; nucleotides outside the gene matches: 1. The CDR3, as DNA: TGTGCCAGCAGTTACTCAGGACTAGCGGGGGACAATGAGCAGTTCTTC. It specifies CASSYSGLAGDNEQFF.

This clonotype occurred many times. This chain connects TRBV6-1 to TRBJ2-3; a possible D gene is TRBD2 (6 bases). Trimming took off 7 bases at V and 3 bases at J, with 11 bases between the two ends. CDR1 and CDR2 (germline): MNHNS, SASEGT. The CDR3 length is 13 residues. CDR3 DNA sequence: TGTGCCAGCAAAGTAGGAGGGACAGATACGCAGTATTTT. As protein: CASKVGGTDTQYF.

This clonotype was observed a handful of times. The V and J genes are TRBV6-5 and TRBJ2-3, with 7 bases aligning to TRBD2. CDR1 and CDR2 from the germline V gene are MNHEY and SVGAGI. The ends lost 4 bases at V and 2 bases at J; junction bases unmatched: 12. The length of the CDR3 is 17 residues. CDR3 protein: CASSSSGTVRDTDTQYF. CDR3 in DNA: TGTGCCAGCAGTTCGAGCGGGACTGTGCGGGACACAGATACGCAGTATTTT.

This rearrangement joins TRBV5-1 to TRBJ2-1; TRBD2 matches 12 bases. Trimming cost V 0 bases and J 8 bases; bases outside gene matches: 9. The CDR3 covers 17 residues. CDR1 and CDR2 (germline): SGHRS, YFSETQ. The CDR3 loop is CASSLVLAGGPVYEQFF. The CDR3 coding sequence is TGCGCCAGCAGCTTGGTGCTAGCGGGAGGGCCGGTGTATGAGCAGTTCTTC.

This clonotype came up many times. The chain employs TRBV7-9 and TRBJ1-4; D is uncertain. There are 15 residues in the CDR3. The germline gives CDR1 SEHNR, CDR2 FQNEAQ (reference sequence). V was clipped by 5 bases and J by 0 bases, with 10 bases between them. The CDR3 nucleotides read TGTGCCAGCAGCATCGACCGTGCAACTAATGAAAAACTGTTTTTT. Translating gives CASSIDRATNEKLFF.

In this sample, this clonotype turned up many times. This chain links TRBV7-2 with TRBJ2-7; D is perhaps TRBD1 (6 bases). This CDR3 is built from 13 residues. V lost 2 bases and J lost 5, with 10 bases in between. Germline lookup yields CDR1 SGHTA and CDR2 FQGNSA. CDR3 DNA sequence: TGTGCCAGCAGCTTACTGTGGGGGCACGAGCAGTACTTC. The encoded protein is CASSLLWGHEQYF.

This clonotype was observed many times. The V call is TRBV6-4, the J call TRBJ2-1, with TRBD2 matching 16 bases. Trimming at V came to 2 bases and at J to 9 bases, leaving 7 bases not matched to a gene. This CDR3 is 17 amino acids long. CDR1 is MRHNA and CDR2 is SNTAGT in the germline V gene. The CDR3 sequence: CASSDLLGLAGGGEQFF. For the CDR3, the DNA is TGTGCCAGCAGTGACCTACTGGGACTAGCGGGAGGGGGTGAGCAGTTCTTC.

This clonotype has a count of ten or more. Written as DNA, the CDR3 is TGCAGTGCTACAACGGCGGGAGGTCGGGAGACCCAGTACTTC. It encodes CSATTAGGRETQYF. V and J are TRBV20-1 and TRBJ2-5; 8 nucleotides line up with TRBD2. The junction had 9 bases not matched to a gene; V was cut back by 4 bases and J by 5 bases. The germline gives CDR1 DFQATT, CDR2 SNEGSKA (reference sequence). This CDR3 has 14 amino acids.

This clonotype was picked up many times. The chain joins TRBV5-1 to TRBJ2-2, with TRBD2 matching 7 bases. Germline lookup yields CDR1 SGHRS and CDR2 YFSETQ. Trimming cost V 4 bases and J 4 bases; bases outside gene matches: 7. This CDR3 comprises 15 residues. The CDR3 DNA sequence: TGCGCCAGCAGCCAGCGGGATGGGGGCACCGGGGAGCTGTTTTTT. It codes for CASSQRDGGTGELFF.

This clonotype showed up many times. The genes are TRBV6-6 and TRBJ1-5; perhaps TRBD1 as D (5 bases). Germline V lookup: CDR1 MNHNY, CDR2 SVGAGI (reference sequence). V was clipped by 0 bases and J by 10 bases, with 19 bases between them. The CDR3 loop spans 16 amino acids. CDR3 sequence reads: CASSYSRGKEIKPQHF. The CDR3 DNA follows: TGTGCCAGCAGTTACTCGAGGGGTAAGGAGATCAAACCCCAGCATTTT.

V and J are TRBV28 and TRBJ1-5; D may be TRBD1 (5 bases). V dropped 5 bases and J dropped 6 bases, with 14 bases sitting between them. The CDR3 consists of 14 residues. The V gene's germline CDR1 is MDHEN and CDR2 SYDVKM. CDR3 sequence reads: CASSPWGGSQPQHF. CDR3 coding DNA: TGTGCCAGCAGTCCATGGGGCGGGAGTCAGCCCCAGCATTTT.

To note about this clonotype: At one of its ends the junction is not consistent with the germline gene, which may arise from a read error. The chain couples TRBV20-1 to TRBJ2-3; no definite D call. This CDR3 spans 13 amino acids. Germline V CDR1 and CDR2: DFQATT, SNEGSKA (reference sequence). The CDR3 loop reads CSASQGGTDTQYF. The CDR3 DNA follows: TGCAGTGCTAGTCAAGGCGGCACGGATACGCAGTATTTT.

This clonotype was counted many times. The J gene is TRBJ1-4, the V gene TRBV5-1; TRBD1 aligns across 9 bases. Germline V gene lookup returns CDR1 SGHRS and CDR2 YFSETQ. There are 14 residues in the CDR3. After removal of 5 bases from V and 5 bases from J, the junction contained 4 bases not matched to a gene. CDR3 sequence reads: CASREGTGNEKLFF. CDR3 nucleotides: TGCGCCAGCAGAGAGGGGACAGGGAATGAAAAACTGTTTTTT.

This clonotype appeared many times. The chain couples TRBV11-2 to TRBJ2-2, with TRBD1 matching 7 bases. Germline V gene sequence: CDR1 SGHAT, CDR2 FQNNGV. The CDR3 is 15 residues long. Trimming removed 2 bases from V and 1 base from J; junction bases left unmatched: 1. CDR3 residues: CASSLRTGNTGELFF. The DNA of the CDR3 is TGTGCCAGCAGCTTACGGACAGGGAACACCGGGGAGCTGTTTTTT.

This clonotype has ten or more counts. J is TRBJ1-1 and V is TRBV20-1; D is undetermined. This CDR3 region has 12 residues. Germline V gives CDR1 DFQATT, CDR2 SNEGSKA (reference sequence). Deletions cut 6 bases from V and 4 bases from J, with 12 bases between. CDR3 coding DNA: TGCAGTGCCATACGGACGGCCACTGAAGCTTTCTTT. Translated, it gives CSAIRTATEAFF.

This clonotype was counted many times. V is TRBV20-1 and J is TRBJ2-7; D may correspond to TRBD1 or TRBD2 (5 bases each). Between the trimmed V and J ends, which lost 6 bases and 3 bases, there was a span of 15 bases. Germline CDR1 and CDR2: DFQATT and SNEGSKA (reference sequence). This CDR3 region has 13 residues. The CDR3 DNA is TGCAGTGCCGGGACGCAATACTACTACGAGCAGTACTTC. This sequence encodes CSAGTQYYYEQYF.

This clonotype has a count of ten or more. V is TRBV20-1 and J is TRBJ2-5; D gene unclear. There are 12 residues in the CDR3. Trimming cost V 3 bases and J 2 bases, with 7 bases left between them. Germline-derived CDR1 and CDR2 are DFQATT and SNEGSKA (reference sequence). The CDR3 loop reads CSASTVQETQYF. The CDR3 coding sequence is TGCAGTGCTAGCACAGTACAAGAGACCCAGTACTTC.

Many counts were recorded for this clonotype. V gene TRBV29-1 combines with J gene TRBJ1-2; maybe TRBD1 (6 bases). V lost 7 bases, J lost 6 bases, and 12 bases lay in between. This CDR3 is built from 11 residues. Per germline, CDR1 SQVTM and CDR2 ANQGSEA. The CDR3 region is CSAPGTNGYTF. The CDR3 DNA is TGCAGCGCCCCCGGGACAAATGGCTACACCTTC.

This clonotype was recorded many times. V is TRBV7-2 and J is TRBJ2-7; 9 bases align to TRBD1. Germline assignment: CDR1 SGHTA and CDR2 FQGNSA. With V trimmed by 5 bases and J by 2 bases, 7 bases remained unmatched. The CDR3 covers 15 residues. CDR3 in amino acids: CASSPRTGDTYEQYF. DNA for the CDR3: TGTGCCAGCAGCCCCCGGACAGGGGACACCTACGAGCAGTACTTC.

The chain joins TRBV27 to TRBJ2-2, with 8 bases lining up with TRBD1. V gave up 6 bases and J gave up 2 bases; unmatched junction bases: 14. Germline V lookup: CDR1 MNHEY, CDR2 SMNVEV (reference sequence). CDR3 length: 18 residues. The CDR3 protein is CASSPRGAGGQNTGELFF. In nucleotides, the CDR3 is TGTGCCAGCAGCCCCCGAGGGGCAGGGGGCCAAAACACCGGGGAGCTGTTTTTT.

The chain joins TRBV20-1 to TRBJ2-7; a possible D gene is TRBD2 (6 bases). Between the trimmed V and J ends, which lost 5 bases and 4 bases, there was a span of 21 bases. This CDR3 region has 15 residues. Germline CDR1 is DFQATT and CDR2 is SNEGSKA (reference sequence). CDR3 DNA sequence: TGCAGTGCTTCCAGCGAAGGACATGGAGGGTACGAGCAGTACTTC. Translating gives CSASSEGHGGYEQYF.

This clonotype occurred many times. This chain connects TRBV7-2 to TRBJ2-3; D perhaps matches TRBD2 (6 bases). Germline values: CDR1 SGHTA, CDR2 FQGNSA. V was clipped by 0 bases and J by 6 bases, with 13 bases between them. The CDR3 is 15 amino acids. The CDR3 sequence: CASSLAPTGGDTQYF. CDR3 in DNA: TGTGCCAGCAGCTTAGCCCCCACTGGGGGGGATACGCAGTATTTT.

This clonotype was detected ten times or more. CDR3 residues: CASSQELINYGYTF. For the CDR3, the DNA is TGTGCCAGCAGCCAAGAACTGATTAACTATGGCTACACCTTC. The chain has TRBV4-2 and TRBJ1-2; no reliable D call. Germline CDR1 and CDR2: LGHNA and YNFKEQ. Trimming took 0 bases from V and 1 from J, leaving 6 bases between them. This CDR3 spans 14 amino acids.

The sample holds many counts of this clonotype. V usage is TRBV20-1 and J usage is TRBJ2-3; D remains unclear. Trimming cost V 0 bases and J 1 base, with 11 bases left between them. The V gene's germline CDR1 is DFQATT and CDR2 SNEGSKA (reference sequence). The CDR3 is 15 residues long. The CDR3 loop is CSARDSASRTDTQYF. The DNA of the CDR3 is TGCAGTGCTAGAGATTCCGCCAGTCGCACAGATACGCAGTATTTT.

This clonotype showed up many times. The chain employs TRBV3-1 and TRBJ2-1; 9 bases agree with TRBD2. This CDR3 is built from 14 residues. Trimming cost V 9 bases and J 8 bases; bases outside gene matches: 11. The germline V gene encodes CDR1 LGHDT and CDR2 YNNKEL (reference sequence). CDR3 sequence (DNA): TGTGCCAGTTCGGGACTAGCTGCTAGAGATGAGCAGTTCTTC. It codes for CASSGLAARDEQFF.

This clonotype was seen many times. The J gene is TRBJ1-1, the V gene TRBV5-1; D is unclear. Between the trimmed V and J ends, which lost 4 bases and 1 base, there was a span of 11 bases. Germline loops: CDR1 SGHRS, CDR2 YFSETQ. This CDR3 is 14 amino acids long. CDR3 protein: CASSPSPGNTEAFF. The CDR3 region has the DNA TGCGCCAGCAGCCCCTCCCCCGGGAACACTGAAGCTTTCTTT.

Points on this clonotype: With a much larger clone just one base away, this may be a read error. The J gene is TRBJ2-1, the V gene TRBV27, with D unclear. Germline assignment: CDR1 MNHEY and CDR2 SMNVEV (reference sequence). The CDR3 sequence is 12 residues long. CDR3 in DNA: TGTGTCAGCAAGCCCAGAAGTAATGAGCAGTTCTTC. This translates into CVSKPRSNEQFF.